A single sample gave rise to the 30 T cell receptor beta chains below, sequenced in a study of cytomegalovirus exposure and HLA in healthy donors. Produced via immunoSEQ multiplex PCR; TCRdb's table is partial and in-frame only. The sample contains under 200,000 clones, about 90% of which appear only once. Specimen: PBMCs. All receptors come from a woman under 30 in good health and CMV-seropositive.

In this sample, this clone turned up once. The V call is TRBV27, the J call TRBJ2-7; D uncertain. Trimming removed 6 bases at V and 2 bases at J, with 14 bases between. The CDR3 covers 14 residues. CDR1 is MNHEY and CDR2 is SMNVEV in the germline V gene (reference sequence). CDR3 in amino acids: CASSSARVPYEQYF. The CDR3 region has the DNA TGTGCCAGCAGCTCCGCCCGGGTACCCTACGAGCAGTACTTC.

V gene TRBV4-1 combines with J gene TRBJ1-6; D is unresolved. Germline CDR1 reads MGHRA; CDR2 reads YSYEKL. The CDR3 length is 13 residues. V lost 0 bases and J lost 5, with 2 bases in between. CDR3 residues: CASSQDNNSPLHF. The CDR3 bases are TGCGCCAGCAGCCAAGATAATAATTCACCCCTCCACTTT.

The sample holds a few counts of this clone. The CDR3 loop is CASSFLRLVRYNEQFF. In DNA form, the CDR3 reads TGTGCCAGCAGCTTCCTTCGACTAGTTCGGTACAATGAGCAGTTCTTC. The V and J genes are TRBV7-2 and TRBJ2-1; tentative D call: TRBD2 (6 bases). CDR3 size: 16 residues. From germline, CDR1 is SGHTA and CDR2 FQGNSA. Trimming took off 3 bases at V and 4 bases at J, with 16 bases between the two ends.

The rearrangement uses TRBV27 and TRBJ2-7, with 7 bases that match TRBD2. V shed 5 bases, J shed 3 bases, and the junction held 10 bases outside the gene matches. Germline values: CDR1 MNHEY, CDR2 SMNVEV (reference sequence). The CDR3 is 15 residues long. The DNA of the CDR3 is TGTGCCAGCAGTAGCCCACCGGGACTATTCTACGAGCAGTACTTC. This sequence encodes CASSSPPGLFYEQYF.

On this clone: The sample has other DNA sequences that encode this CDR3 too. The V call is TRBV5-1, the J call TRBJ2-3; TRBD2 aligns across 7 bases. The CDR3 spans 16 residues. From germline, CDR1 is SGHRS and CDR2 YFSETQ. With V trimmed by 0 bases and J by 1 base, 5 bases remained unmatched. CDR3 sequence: CASSLERLAGTDTQYF. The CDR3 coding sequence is TGCGCCAGCAGCTTGGAAAGGCTAGCGGGCACAGATACGCAGTATTTT.

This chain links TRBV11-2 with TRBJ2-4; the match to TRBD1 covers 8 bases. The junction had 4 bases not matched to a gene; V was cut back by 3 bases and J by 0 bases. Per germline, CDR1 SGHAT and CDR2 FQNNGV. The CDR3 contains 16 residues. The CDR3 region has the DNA TGTGCCAGCAGCTTCAGGGGGCCGGAAGCCAAAAACATTCAGTACTTC. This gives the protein CASSFRGPEAKNIQYF.

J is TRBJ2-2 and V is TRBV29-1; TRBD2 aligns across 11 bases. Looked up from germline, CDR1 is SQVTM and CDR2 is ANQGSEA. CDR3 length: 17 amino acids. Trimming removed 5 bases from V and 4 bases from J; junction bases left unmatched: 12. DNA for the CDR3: TGCAGCGTTTTAGCGGGGGGGCCTGGAGTAGGCACCGGGGAGCTGTTTTTT. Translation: CSVLAGGPGVGTGELFF.

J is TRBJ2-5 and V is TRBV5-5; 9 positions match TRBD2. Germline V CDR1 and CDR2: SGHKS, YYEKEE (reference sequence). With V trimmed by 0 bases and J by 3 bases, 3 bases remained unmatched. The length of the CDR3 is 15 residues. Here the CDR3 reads CASSLVVAGEETQYF. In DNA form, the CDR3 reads TGTGCCAGCAGCTTGGTTGTAGCGGGAGAAGAGACCCAGTACTTC.

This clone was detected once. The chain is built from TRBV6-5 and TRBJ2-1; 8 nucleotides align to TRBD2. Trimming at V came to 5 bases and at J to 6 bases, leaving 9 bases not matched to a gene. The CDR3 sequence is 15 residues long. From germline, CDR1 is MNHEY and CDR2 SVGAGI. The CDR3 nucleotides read TGTGCCAGCAGTCCCCTAGCGGGTATAGGCAATGAGCAGTTCTTC. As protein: CASSPLAGIGNEQFF.

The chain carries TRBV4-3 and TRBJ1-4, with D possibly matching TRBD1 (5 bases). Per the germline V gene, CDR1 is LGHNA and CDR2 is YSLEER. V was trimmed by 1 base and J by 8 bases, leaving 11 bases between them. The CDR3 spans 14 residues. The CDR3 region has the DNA TGCGCCAGCAGCCAAGTCTTCTCAGGGGAAAAACTGTTTTTT. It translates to CASSQVFSGEKLFF.

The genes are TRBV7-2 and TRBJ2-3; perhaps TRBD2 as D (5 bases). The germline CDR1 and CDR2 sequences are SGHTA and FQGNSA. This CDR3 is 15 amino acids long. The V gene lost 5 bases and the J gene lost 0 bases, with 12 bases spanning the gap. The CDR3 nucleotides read TGTGCCAGCAGCCCCTTCGCGGGTAGCACAGATACGCAGTATTTT. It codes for CASSPFAGSTDTQYF.

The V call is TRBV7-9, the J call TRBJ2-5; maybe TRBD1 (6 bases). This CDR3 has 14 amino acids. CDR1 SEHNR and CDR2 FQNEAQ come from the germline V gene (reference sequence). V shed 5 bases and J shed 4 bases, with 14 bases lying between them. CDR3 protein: CASSPTGIRETQYF. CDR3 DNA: TGTGCCAGCAGCCCCACAGGGATCCGAGAGACCCAGTACTTC.

The CDR3 sequence is CASSATGSDTDTQYF. In nucleotides, the CDR3 is TGTGCCAGCAGCGCAACAGGGTCCGACACAGATACGCAGTATTTT. This chain links TRBV2 with TRBJ2-3, with a possible D match to TRBD1 (6 bases). With 6 bases removed from V and 2 bases from J, the gap between germline ends came to 15 bases. The CDR3 is made up of 15 amino acids. Germline CDR1 and CDR2: SNHLY and FYNNEI.

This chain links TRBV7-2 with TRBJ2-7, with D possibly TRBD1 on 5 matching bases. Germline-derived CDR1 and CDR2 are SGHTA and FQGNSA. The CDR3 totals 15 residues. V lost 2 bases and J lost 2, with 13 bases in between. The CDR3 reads CASSLLDKGPYEQYF. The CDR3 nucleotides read TGTGCCAGCAGCTTATTGGACAAGGGCCCCTACGAGCAGTACTTC.

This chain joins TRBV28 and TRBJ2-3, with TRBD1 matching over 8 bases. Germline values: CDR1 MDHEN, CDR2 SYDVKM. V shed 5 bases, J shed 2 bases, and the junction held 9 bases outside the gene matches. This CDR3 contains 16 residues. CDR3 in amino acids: CASSATGGGDTDTQYF. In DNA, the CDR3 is TGTGCCAGCAGTGCCACAGGGGGAGGTGACACAGATACGCAGTATTTT.

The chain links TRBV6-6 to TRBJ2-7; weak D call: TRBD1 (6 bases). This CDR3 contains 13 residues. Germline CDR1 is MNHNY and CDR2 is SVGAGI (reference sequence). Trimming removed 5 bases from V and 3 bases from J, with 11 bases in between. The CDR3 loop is CASSKRQVYEQYF. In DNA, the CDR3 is TGTGCCAGCAGTAAACGACAGGTCTACGAGCAGTACTTC.

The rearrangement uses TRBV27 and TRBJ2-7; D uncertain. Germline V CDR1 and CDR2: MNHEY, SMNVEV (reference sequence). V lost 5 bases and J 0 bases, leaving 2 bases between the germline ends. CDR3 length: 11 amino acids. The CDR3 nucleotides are TGTGCCAGCAGTCTCTCCTACGAGCAGTACTTC. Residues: CASSLSYEQYF.

CDR3 sequence reads: CASSLESGGVTDTQYF. The CDR3 DNA reads TGTGCCAGCAGCTTGGAATCGGGGGGGGTAACAGATACGCAGTATTTT. V gene TRBV5-4 combines with J gene TRBJ2-3; 8 positions agree with TRBD2. Germline V gives CDR1 SGHNT, CDR2 YYREEE (reference sequence). The CDR3 runs to 16 residues. The V and J ends lost 0 bases and 3 bases, in that order; junction bases with no gene match: 6.

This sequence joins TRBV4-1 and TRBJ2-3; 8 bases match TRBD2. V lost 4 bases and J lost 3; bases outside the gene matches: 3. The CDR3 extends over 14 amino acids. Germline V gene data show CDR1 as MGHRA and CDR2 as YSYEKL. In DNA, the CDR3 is TGCGCCAGCAGCCTCGCGGGGGGAACAGATACGCAGTATTTT. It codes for CASSLAGGTDTQYF.

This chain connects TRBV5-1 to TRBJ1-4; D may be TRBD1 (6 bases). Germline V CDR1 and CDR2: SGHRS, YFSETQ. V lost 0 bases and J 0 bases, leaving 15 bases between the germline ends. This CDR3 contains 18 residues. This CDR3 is CASSLGTGWGPTNEKLFF. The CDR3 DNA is TGCGCCAGCAGCTTGGGGACCGGTTGGGGGCCAACTAATGAAAAACTGTTTTTT.

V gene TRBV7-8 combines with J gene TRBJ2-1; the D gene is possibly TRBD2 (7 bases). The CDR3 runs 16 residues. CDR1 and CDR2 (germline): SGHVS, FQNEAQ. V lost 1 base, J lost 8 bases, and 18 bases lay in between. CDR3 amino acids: CASSLVAGAPGHEQFF. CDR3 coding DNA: TGTGCCAGCAGCTTAGTGGCGGGGGCCCCTGGCCATGAGCAGTTCTTC.

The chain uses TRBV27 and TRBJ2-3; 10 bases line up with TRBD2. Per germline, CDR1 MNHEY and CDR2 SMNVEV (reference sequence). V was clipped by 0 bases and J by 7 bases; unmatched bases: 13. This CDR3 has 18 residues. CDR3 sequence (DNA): TGTGCCAGCAGTTTATCATCCCCGAGCGGGGGGGCCACGTATACGCAGTATTTT. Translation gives CASSLSSPSGGATYTQYF.

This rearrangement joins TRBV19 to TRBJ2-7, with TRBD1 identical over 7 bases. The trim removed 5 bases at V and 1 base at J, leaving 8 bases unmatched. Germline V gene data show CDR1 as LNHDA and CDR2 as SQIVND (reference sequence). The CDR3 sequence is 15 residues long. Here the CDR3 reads CASSADRVPSYEQYF. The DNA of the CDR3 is TGTGCCAGTAGTGCCGACAGGGTTCCTTCCTACGAGCAGTACTTC.

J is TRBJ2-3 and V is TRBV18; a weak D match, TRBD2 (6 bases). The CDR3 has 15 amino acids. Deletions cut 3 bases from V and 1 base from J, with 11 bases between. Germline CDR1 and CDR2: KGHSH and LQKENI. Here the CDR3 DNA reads TGTGCCAGCTCACCCCCCCGCGGGGGCACAGATACGCAGTATTTT. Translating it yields CASSPPRGGTDTQYF.

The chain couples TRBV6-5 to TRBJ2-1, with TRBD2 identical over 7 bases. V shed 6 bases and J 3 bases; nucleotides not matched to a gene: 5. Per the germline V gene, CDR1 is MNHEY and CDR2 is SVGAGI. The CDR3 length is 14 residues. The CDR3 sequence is CASSAGEVYNEQFF. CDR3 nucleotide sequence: TGTGCCAGCAGCGCGGGAGAGGTCTACAATGAGCAGTTCTTC.

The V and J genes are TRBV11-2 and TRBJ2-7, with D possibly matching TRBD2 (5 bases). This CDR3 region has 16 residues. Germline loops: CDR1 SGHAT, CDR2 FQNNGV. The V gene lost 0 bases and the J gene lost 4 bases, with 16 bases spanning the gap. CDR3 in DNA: TGTGCCAGCAGCTTAGAGGCGAGCGGTCCGACTTACGAGCAGTACTTC. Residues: CASSLEASGPTYEQYF. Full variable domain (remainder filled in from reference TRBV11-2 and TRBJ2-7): EAGVAQSPRYKIIEKRQSVAFWCNPISGHATLYWYQQILGQGPKLLIQFQNNGVVDDSQLPKDRFSAERLKGVDSTLKIQPAKLEDSAVYLCASSLEASGPTYEQYFGPGTRLTVT.

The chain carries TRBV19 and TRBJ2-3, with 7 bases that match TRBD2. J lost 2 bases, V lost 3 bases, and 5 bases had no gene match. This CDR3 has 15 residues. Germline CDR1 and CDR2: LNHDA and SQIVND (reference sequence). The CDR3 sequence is CASSIGRPHTDTQYF. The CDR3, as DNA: TGTGCCAGTAGTATCGGGAGGCCTCACACAGATACGCAGTATTTT.

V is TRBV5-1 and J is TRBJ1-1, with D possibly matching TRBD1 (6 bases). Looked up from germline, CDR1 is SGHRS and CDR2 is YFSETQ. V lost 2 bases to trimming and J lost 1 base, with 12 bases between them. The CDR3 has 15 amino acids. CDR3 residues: CASSFYGQRNTEAFF. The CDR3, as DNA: TGCGCCAGCAGCTTTTACGGACAGAGGAACACTGAAGCTTTCTTT. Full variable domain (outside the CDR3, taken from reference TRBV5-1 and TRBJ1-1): KAGVTQTPRYLIKTRGQQVTLSCSPISGHRSVSWYQQTPGQGLQFLFEYFSETQRNKGNFPGRFSGRQFSNSRSEMNVSTLELGDSALYLCASSFYGQRNTEAFFGQGTRLTVV.

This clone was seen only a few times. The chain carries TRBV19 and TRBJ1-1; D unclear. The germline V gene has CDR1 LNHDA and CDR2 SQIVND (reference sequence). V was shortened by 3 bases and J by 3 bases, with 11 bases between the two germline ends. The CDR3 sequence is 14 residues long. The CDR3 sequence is CASSIKRQYTEAFF. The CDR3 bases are TGTGCCAGTAGTATCAAGAGGCAGTACACTGAAGCTTTCTTT.

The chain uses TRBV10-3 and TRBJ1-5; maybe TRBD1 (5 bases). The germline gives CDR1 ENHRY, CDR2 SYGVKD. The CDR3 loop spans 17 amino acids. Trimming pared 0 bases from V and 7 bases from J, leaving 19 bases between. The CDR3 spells CAISESGEGGVFQPQHF. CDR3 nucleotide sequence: TGTGCCATCAGTGAGTCAGGGGAGGGAGGCGTCTTCCAGCCCCAGCATTTT.